These T cell receptor beta chains were read from a single sample in a study of T cell repertoires in cytomegalovirus infection. A single record per CDR3 protein comes from TCRdb applying MiXCR to the reads. This sample has around 530,000 distinct CDR3 sequences; about 15% occur once, and the top ten carry roughly 25%. Sequenced input: CD8+ T cells from PBMCs. All receptors derive from a human donor in good health (CMV status not recorded). Some clones in this sample may be carry-over from other donors' samples. Both conserved end residues are part of each CDR3. The D gene is left open where the match is weak. Where a row states a size, it is once, few, many or the class of an expanded clone; other rows omit it.

D,V,J,size,DNA,CDR3
TRBD1,TRBV6-1,TRBJ2-7,many,TGTGCCAGCAGTGAAGAGGGACAGAGCTCCTACGAGCAGTACTTC,CASSEEGQSSYEQYF
.,TRBV6-1,TRBJ1-4,.,TGTGCCAGCAGTGAAGCGCCCGACGGTAATAATGAAAAACTGTTTTTT,CASSEAPDGNNEKLFF
.,TRBV19,TRBJ2-1,.,TGTGCCAGTAACAAGGGGGGGCTGCCGTACAATGAGCAGTTCTTC,CASNKGGLPYNEQFF
.,TRBV20-1,TRBJ1-1,.,TGCAGAGCTGGCCCCCGGACGAACACTGAAGCTTTCTTT,CRAGPRTNTEAFF
.,TRBV5-6,TRBJ2-1,many,TGTGCCAGCAGCTTGGCGAACCAGCTTGCTAAGAATGAGCAGTTCTTC,CASSLANQLAKNEQFF
.,TRBV2,TRBJ1-2,many,TGTGCCATAGAGACAGACAACTATGGCTACACCTTC,CAIETDNYGYTF
.,TRBV6-6,TRBJ2-2,.,TGTGCCACCTTTCCAGGAACCGGGGAGCTGTTTTTT,CATFPGTGELFF
.,TRBV7-9,TRBJ1-3,many,TGTGCCAGCAGCATCTCAGGGATTTCTGGAAACACCATATATTTT,CASSISGISGNTIYF
TRBD1,TRBV11-2,TRBJ1-1,many,TGTGCCAGCAGCTTATGGGACAGGCAGAACACTGAAGCTTTCTTT,CASSLWDRQNTEAFF
.,TRBV3-1,TRBJ2-1,.,TGTGCCAGCAGCCAAGCCCTCGGCTACAATGAGCAGTTCTTC,CASSQALGYNEQFF
TRBD2,TRBV2,TRBJ2-2,many,TGTGCCAGCATGGGGGGGATGAACACCGGGGAGCTGTTTTTT,CASMGGMNTGELFF
.,TRBV20-1,TRBJ1-1,few,TGCAGTGCTCTCCCCCACAGGGACTCGTTGACTTTCTTT,CSALPHRDSLTFF
.,TRBV5-1,TRBJ1-6,once,TGCGCCAGCAGCTTGGCCAGAAGCGCCTATAATTCACCCCTCCACTTT,CASSLARSAYNSPLHF
.,TRBV2,TRBJ2-7,.,TGTGCCAGCCGCGAGAGAGTAACCTACGAGCAGTACTTC,CASRERVTYEQYF
.,TRBV27,TRBJ1-1,many,TGTGCCAGCAGTTTATCGACTGCGGAGTGGACTGAAGCTTTCTTT,CASSLSTAEWTEAFF
TRBD1,TRBV14,TRBJ2-5,.,TGTGCCAGCAGCCCTAGCCGGGACAGGGGCCAAGAGACCCAGTACTTC,CASSPSRDRGQETQYF
TRBD1,TRBV10-3,TRBJ2-3,.,TGTGCCATCAGGAAACCGGGACAGGGGAGCACAGATACGCAGTATTTT,CAIRKPGQGSTDTQYF
.,TRBV7-8,TRBJ1-6,.,TGTGCCAGCACCCAGAGGGTCGGCGGAGCGGCGAGGAATTCACCCCTCCACTTT,CASTQRVGGAARNSPLHF
.,TRBV15,TRBJ2-7,few,TGTGCCACCAGCAGATCCCCGGACGAGCAGTACTTC,CATSRSPDEQYF
TRBD1,TRBV2,TRBJ2-2,.,TGTGCCAGCAGTGGAAATACAGGGGCGAACACCGGGGAGCTGTTTTTT,CASSGNTGANTGELFF
TRBD2,TRBV7-9,TRBJ2-1,many,TGTGCCAGCAGCTCCGGGACTAGCGGGTTCAATGAGCAGTTCTTC,CASSSGTSGFNEQFF
TRBD2,TRBV7-3,TRBJ2-2,many,TGTGCCAGCAGCTTAAAGGTCGGGAGGGCCGTAAACACCGGGGAGCTGTTTTTT,CASSLKVGRAVNTGELFF
TRBD2,TRBV6-5,TRBJ2-3,many,TGTGCCAGCAGTTACGGACGGGAGGGCGGTACAGATACGCAGTATTTT,CASSYGREGGTDTQYF
TRBD2,TRBV5-4,TRBJ2-1,.,TGTGCCAGCAGCTCCTACCCTAGCGGGGGATATACCTACAATGAGCAGTTCTTC,CASSSYPSGGYTYNEQFF
TRBD2,TRBV6-5,TRBJ2-2,many,TGTGCCAGCAGTTCTCCCGGACTAGCGGGAGTCACCGGGGAGCTGTTTTTT,CASSSPGLAGVTGELFF
TRBD2,TRBV7-3,TRBJ2-3,many,TGTGCCAGCAGCACCGCGGGGGGGCAGGCAGATACGCAGTATTTT,CASSTAGGQADTQYF
TRBD1,TRBV28,TRBJ2-7,many,TGTGCCAGCAACCGGGACAGGGCCTACGAGCAGTACTTC,CASNRDRAYEQYF
TRBD1,TRBV20-1,TRBJ1-2,few,TGCAGTGCTAGGTTACAGGGGACTAACTATGGCTACACCTTC,CSARLQGTNYGYTF
TRBD2,TRBV7-2,TRBJ2-7,many,TGTGCCAGCAGCTTTAGCGGGAGGGACTCCTACGAGCAGTACTTC,CASSFSGRDSYEQYF
.,TRBV27,TRBJ1-1,few,TGTGCCAGCAGTTTGGCTGACAACCTCGGGAAGACTGAAGCTTTCTTT,CASSLADNLGKTEAFF
TRBD2,TRBV10-3,TRBJ2-2,many,TGTGCCATCAAAGAAGCGGGGGGGCAGAACACCGGGGAGCTGTTTTTT,CAIKEAGGQNTGELFF
TRBD2,TRBV9,TRBJ2-3,once,TGTGCCAGCAGCCCTCAGCGGGGGAGCACAGATACGCAGTATTTT,CASSPQRGSTDTQYF
.,TRBV4-2,TRBJ1-1,few,TGTGCCAGCAGCCCTGACAGTGTCACTGAAGCTTTCTTT,CASSPDSVTEAFF
.,TRBV4-2,TRBJ1-6,many,TGTGCCAGCAGCCAAGACCAAGGCGGAGGTGGTTCACCCCTCCACTTT,CASSQDQGGGGSPLHF
.,TRBV27,TRBJ2-2,few,TGTGCCAGCACCGAACTAGTGACCGGGGAGCTGTTTTTT,CASTELVTGELFF
.,TRBV7-3,TRBJ2-2,many,TGTGCCAGCAGCTTAGGCCTGAACACCGGGGAGCTGTTTTTT,CASSLGLNTGELFF
.,TRBV12-5,TRBJ1-1,many,TGTGCTAGTGGGCCCCATAAGAACACTGAAGCTTTCTTT,CASGPHKNTEAFF
TRBD2,TRBV4-2,TRBJ2-3,many,TGTGCCAGCAGCCCAGTTGGTGGGACTACTTTAGATACGCAGTATTTT,CASSPVGGTTLDTQYF
TRBD2,TRBV7-3,TRBJ2-1,.,TGTGCCAGCAGCCCTAGCGGGATTAGCTCCTACAATGAGCAGTTCTTC,CASSPSGISSYNEQFF
.,TRBV5-1,TRBJ2-3,few,TGCGCCAGCAATGCAGATACGCAGTATTTT,CASNADTQYF
.,TRBV19,TRBJ1-2,few,TGTGCCAGTAGTATCCGGTCGGGGTCCTATGGCTACACCTTC,CASSIRSGSYGYTF
.,TRBV6-5,TRBJ1-1,.,TGTGCCAGCAGTTTCACAGCCAACACTGAAGCTTTCTTT,CASSFTANTEAFF
.,TRBV27,TRBJ1-1,few,TGTGCCAGCAGTCCGGGGGGTGGTAGCACTGAAGCTTTCTTT,CASSPGGGSTEAFF
TRBD2,TRBV19,TRBJ2-1,.,TGTGCCAGTGACGGGAGGGCCGGGTCCTACAATGAGCAGTTCTTC,CASDGRAGSYNEQFF
.,TRBV7-9,TRBJ1-1,many,TGTGCCAGCAGCCCCCCGGCGGGCAGGAACACTGAAGCTTTCTTT,CASSPPAGRNTEAFF
.,TRBV11-2,TRBJ2-1,many,TGTGCCAGCAGCTTAGAACCGGGGAGCTCCTACAATGAGCAGTTCTTC,CASSLEPGSSYNEQFF
.,TRBV19,TRBJ2-7,many,TGTGCCAGTAGTGCCTCCCACGGACAGGACTATTCCTCCTACGAGCAGTACTTC,CASSASHGQDYSSYEQYF
TRBD1,TRBV29-1,TRBJ1-1,.,TGCAGCGTTGACTGGGACAGGGAGTGGAAACCTTCACTCACTGAAGCTTTCTTT,CSVDWDREWKPSLTEAFF
TRBD2,TRBV4-1,TRBJ2-5,.,TGCGCCAGCAGCCATCTCAGCGGGAGTGGGAAGGAGACCCAGTACTTC,CASSHLSGSGKETQYF
.,TRBV15,TRBJ1-1,few,TGTGCCACCAGCTTCCGTTCATATGGTGAAGCTTTCTTT,CATSFRSYGEAFF
.,TRBV19,TRBJ2-3,many,TGTGCCAGTAGTATCGGGCCCGCGGGGCGAACAGATACGCAGTATTTT,CASSIGPAGRTDTQYF
.,TRBV23-1,TRBJ1-1,once,TGCGCCAGCAGTCCCCAACAGGGAAAGAACACTGAAGCTTTCTTT,CASSPQQGKNTEAFF
TRBD1,TRBV27,TRBJ1-2,few,TGTGCCAGCAGTTTCCTGGACAGGGGGAACTATGGCTACACCTTC,CASSFLDRGNYGYTF
.,TRBV7-8,TRBJ2-3,many,TGTGCCAGCAGCTTAGAGGGGTACCCTGCAGATACGCAGTATTTT,CASSLEGYPADTQYF